This T cell receptor (beta chain) was captured in a study of T cell responses to AZD1222 COVID-19 vaccine. Findings and limits, study-wide: Donors were chiefly white British, with a greater number of females, and clonal diversity was perhaps underestimated.

Notes on this clone: Its antigen remains unidentified.

The CDR3 covers 15 residues. The V gene's germline CDR1 is LNHNV and CDR2 YYDKDF (reference sequence). V lost 1 base, J lost 1 base, and 11 bases lay in between. The protocol was immunoSEQ multiplex PCR, while the TCRdb copy is restricted to in-frame clones and leaves out a portion. The sample data list over 130,000 clones. Sequenced material: peripheral blood. This rearrangement joins TRBV15 to TRBJ2-7, with TRBD2 as a possible D gene (5 bases). The TCR was taken from an adult in good health. This CDR3 reads CATSRARGSSYEQYF. Written as DNA, the CDR3 is TGTGCCACCAGCAGAGCTCGGGGATCTTCCTACGAGCAGTACTTC.